This record concerns one T cell receptor beta chain sequence. As yet, its antigen is unknown. The data are from a study of PD-L1 blockade in urothelial cancer. As for the study in general: Atezolizumab 1,200 mg was given intravenously every 3 weeks, starting 2014. At 6 weeks and at 3 weeks (second dose) after treatment start, blood was analyzed. Men with urothelial cancer arising in the bladder made up most of the roughly 30 patients.

Study-level findings and limits: Enhanced expansion of tumor-associated blood clones at 3 weeks characterized durable-benefit patients.

Method: immunoSEQ multiplex PCR; TCRdb's copy keeps in-frame clones and lacks some. Of tens of thousands of clones in the sample, about 90% were seen once. The germline CDR1 and CDR2 sequences are SGHVS and FQNEAQ. V shed 5 bases and J shed 7 bases, with 15 bases lying between them. This CDR3 region has 14 residues. The source is a man in his sixties with urothelial cancer. Specimen: PBMCs, collected around atezolizumab (anti-PD-L1) treatment. V gene TRBV7-8 combines with J gene TRBJ2-1; D perhaps matches TRBD2 (6 bases). The DNA for the CDR3 is TGTGCCAGCAGCCTATCGACTAGTGCTAATGAGCAGTTCTTC. Encoded protein: CASSLSTSANEQFF.